The 18 T cell receptor beta chains below come from one sample, sequenced in a study of technical replicates of blood from several donors. Assay: immunoSEQ multiplex PCR; the TCRdb copy retains only in-frame clones and omits some. The table shows tens of thousands of clones, with around 92% occurring only once. Sequencing was done on a sample of T cells isolated from PBMCs. These receptor sequences come from a human donor in good health.

The V call is TRBV7-2, the J call TRBJ1-1, with D perhaps TRBD1 (6 bases). The V end was cut by 5 bases, the J end by 3 bases, with 13 bases between. CDR1 and CDR2 (germline): SGHTA, FQGNSA. The CDR3 length is 14 residues. The CDR3 region has the DNA TGTGCCAGCAGCCTGCCAACAGGGTACACTGAAGCTTTCTTT. Translation gives CASSLPTGYTEAFF. The complete variable domain, with remaining parts taken from reference TRBV7-2 and TRBJ1-1, reads GAGVSQSPSNKVTEKGKDVELRCDPISGHTALYWYRQSLGQGLEFLIYFQGNSAPDKSGLPSDRFSAERTGGSVSTLTIQRTQQEDSAVYLCASSLPTGYTEAFFGQGTRLTVV.

CDR3 nucleotides: TGTGCCAGCAGCCGAATTAGTCTTATCGACAGGGTCAATCAGCCCCAGCATTTT. Protein product: CASSRISLIDRVNQPQHF. The chain has TRBV7-3 and TRBJ1-5; 7 bases are shared with TRBD1. The germline V gene has CDR1 SGHTA and CDR2 FQGTGA. The CDR3 runs to 18 residues. Trimming at V came to 5 bases and at J to 3 bases, leaving 16 bases not matched to a gene. The complete variable domain, with remaining parts taken from reference TRBV7-3 and TRBJ1-5, reads GAGVSQTPSNKVTEKGKYVELRCDPISGHTALYWYRQSLGQGPEFLIYFQGTGAADDSGLPNDRFFAVRPEGSVSTLKIQRTERGDSAVYLCASSRISLIDRVNQPQHFGDGTRLSIL.

J is TRBJ1-6 and V is TRBV27, with D unclear. CDR1 is MNHEY, CDR2 SMNVEV, per germline (reference sequence). V was cut by 7 bases and J by 7 bases, with 17 bases left in between. There are 15 residues in the CDR3. The CDR3 loop is CASIQNSGVNSPLHF. As DNA, the CDR3 is TGTGCCAGCATTCAGAACAGCGGGGTAAATTCACCCCTCCACTTT.

The V gene is TRBV6-1, the J gene TRBJ1-2; TRBD1 agrees at 8 bases. The CDR3 has 15 amino acids. Germline CDR1 reads MNHNS; CDR2 reads SASEGT. V shed 4 bases and J 1 base; nucleotides not matched to a gene: 5. CDR3 residues: CASSGQGLGNYGYTF. The DNA for the CDR3 is TGTGCCAGCAGTGGACAGGGGCTGGGTAACTATGGCTACACCTTC.

The chain links TRBV28 to TRBJ2-3, with 8 bases fitting TRBD1. V was clipped by 4 bases and J by 3 bases; unmatched bases: 3. CDR3 length: 14 amino acids. The germline V gene encodes CDR1 MDHEN and CDR2 SYDVKM. CDR3 bases: TGTGCCAGCAGTTCGACAGGGGTTACAGATACGCAGTATTTT. Translated, it gives CASSSTGVTDTQYF.

This CDR3 reads CASSPTQGAFEKLFF. Written as DNA, the CDR3 is TGTGCCAGTAGCCCGACCCAGGGGGCATTCGAAAAACTGTTTTTT. The J gene is TRBJ1-4, the V gene TRBV19; 8 bases are a match to TRBD1. The V and J ends lost 6 bases and 8 bases, in that order; junction bases with no gene match: 11. Germline V gives CDR1 LNHDA, CDR2 SQIVND (reference sequence). CDR3 size: 15 residues. The variable domain in full, with the rest retrieved from reference TRBV19 and TRBJ1-4, is DGGITQSPKYLFRKEGQNVTLSCEQNLNHDAMYWYRQDPGQGLRLIYYSQIVNDFQKGDIAEGYSVSREKKESFPLTVTSAQKNPTAFYLCASSPTQGAFEKLFFGSGTQLSVL.

The chain uses TRBV28 and TRBJ1-4; TRBD1 aligns across 11 bases. Germline lookup yields CDR1 MDHEN and CDR2 SYDVKM. The ends lost 4 bases at V and 7 bases at J; junction bases unmatched: 5. The CDR3 spans 15 residues. The CDR3 coding sequence is TGTGCCAGCAGTTCGGACAGGGGGCTTAGTGAAAAACTGTTTTTT. Its translation is CASSSDRGLSEKLFF.

The chain joins TRBV9 to TRBJ2-3; the match to TRBD2 covers 11 bases. CDR1 and CDR2 from the germline V gene are SGDLS and YYNGEE. The V gene end was trimmed by 2 bases and the J gene end by 2 bases; junction bases not matched to a gene: 1. This CDR3 region has 15 residues. In nucleotides, the CDR3 is TGTGCCAGCAGCGTTAGCGGGGGGGCCACAGATACGCAGTATTTT. It codes for CASSVSGGATDTQYF.

CDR3 loop: CASSQAGQRAYEQYF. The CDR3 nucleotides read TGTGCCAGCAGCCAAGCCGGGCAGAGGGCCTACGAGCAGTACTTC. The chain couples TRBV4-2 to TRBJ2-7; maybe TRBD2 (5 bases). The CDR3 runs 15 residues. CDR1 and CDR2 from the germline V gene are LGHNA and YNFKEQ. The V and J ends lost 1 base and 2 bases respectively, with 12 bases between them.

The chain has TRBV7-3 and TRBJ1-1; 8 bases line up with TRBD1. Germline V lookup: CDR1 SGHTA, CDR2 FQGTGA. The CDR3 totals 13 residues. V gave up 4 bases and J gave up 4 bases; unmatched junction bases: 2. CDR3 loop: CASSWTGLTEAFF. The CDR3 nucleotides are TGTGCCAGCAGCTGGACAGGGCTCACTGAAGCTTTCTTT.

V is TRBV28 and J is TRBJ2-7; weak D call: TRBD1 (5 bases). Germline V gene data show CDR1 as MDHEN and CDR2 as SYDVKM. V gave up 7 bases and J gave up 3 bases, with 16 bases separating them. The CDR3 sequence is 14 residues long. CDR3 sequence: CASTDPGFGYEQYF. DNA of the CDR3: TGTGCCAGCACCGACCCAGGGTTCGGCTACGAGCAGTACTTC.

The chain links TRBV9 to TRBJ2-6; tentative D call: TRBD2 (6 bases). There are 15 residues in the CDR3. CDR1 and CDR2 (germline): SGDLS, YYNGEE. The V end was cut by 0 bases, the J end by 8 bases, with 12 bases between. CDR3 amino acids: CASSVVLGGTNVLTF. The CDR3 bases are TGTGCCAGCAGCGTAGTCTTAGGAGGGACCAACGTCCTGACTTTC.

The chain links TRBV9 to TRBJ1-2; 10 bases fit TRBD1. Germline values: CDR1 SGDLS, CDR2 YYNGEE. CDR3 length: 13 amino acids. V was pared by 4 bases and J by 7 bases, with 4 bases of the junction left unmatched. CDR3 in DNA: TGTGCCAGCAGCCAGACAGGGGGCGGTGGCTACACCTTC. This sequence encodes CASSQTGGGGYTF.

This clone appeared a single time. This rearrangement joins TRBV7-9 to TRBJ2-7; TRBD1 matches 11 bases. The V gene end was trimmed by 5 bases and the J gene end by 8 bases; junction bases not matched to a gene: 14. The CDR3 contains 16 residues. CDR1 is SEHNR and CDR2 is FQNEAQ in the germline V gene (reference sequence). The CDR3 here is CASSRGGTGGFFQQYF. The CDR3 DNA follows: TGTGCCAGCAGCCGAGGCGGGACAGGGGGTTTTTTCCAGCAGTACTTC.

In DNA, the CDR3 is TGTGCCTGTGACAGGTTTAACACCATATATTTT. Translation gives CACDRFNTIYF. The chain employs TRBV30 and TRBJ1-3; D is possibly TRBD1 (6 bases). CDR1 GTSNPN and CDR2 SVGIG come from the germline V gene (reference sequence). V was pared by 6 bases and J by 7 bases, with 10 bases between. The CDR3 runs to 11 residues.

V is TRBV4-1 and J is TRBJ2-4, with 7 bases lining up with TRBD2. V shed 3 bases and J 6 bases; nucleotides not matched to a gene: 5. The CDR3 is 14 residues long. Germline CDR1 is MGHRA and CDR2 is YSYEKL. The CDR3 is CASSHRGDSNIQYF. The CDR3 DNA follows: TGCGCCAGCAGCCATCGGGGGGATTCAAACATTCAGTACTTC.

The rearrangement links TRBV15 to TRBJ2-3; 10 bases align to TRBD2. CDR1 and CDR2 (germline): LNHNV, YYDKDF (reference sequence). This CDR3 is 18 amino acids long. The J segment lost 1 base and the V segment lost 0 bases, leaving 7 bases of the junction unmatched. For the CDR3, the DNA is TGTGCCACCAGCAGAGAGGGTTCTAGCGGGGGAGGCACAGATACGCAGTATTTT. Translated: CATSREGSSGGGTDTQYF.

The V call is TRBV6-1, the J call TRBJ2-2, with D possibly TRBD2 on 5 matching bases. V lost 6 bases, J lost 2 bases, and 7 bases lay in between. This CDR3 region has 13 residues. Germline V lookup: CDR1 MNHNS, CDR2 SASEGT. Here the CDR3 DNA reads TGTGCCAGCAGAGGACTCAACACCGGGGAGCTGTTTTTT. It codes for CASRGLNTGELFF.